These 17 T cell receptor beta chains were sequenced from one sample in a study of T-cell reconstitution after alpha-beta-depleted transplantation in children. Preparation of the TCRbeta library was carried out with unique molecular identifiers. MiXCR, run by TCRdb on the PCR reads, gives a single entry per CDR3 protein. Of roughly 490,000 distinct CDR3 sequences in the sample, about an eighth were seen once. This specimen was PBMCs, mostly from graft donor cells, taken 180 days after TCRalphabeta/CD19-depleted stem cell transplant. All receptors come from a female patient aged 2 to 10 who had a stem cell transplant for aplastic anemia, so the T cells may come from the graft donor.

The J gene is TRBJ1-3, the V gene TRBV15; TRBD1 agrees at 7 bases. Trimming removed 5 bases from V and 4 bases from J; junction bases left unmatched: 8. This CDR3 spans 15 amino acids. Germline CDR1 is LNHNV and CDR2 is YYDKDF (reference sequence). The CDR3 sequence: CATSRDRAPGNTIYF. The CDR3 bases are TGTGCCACCAGCCGCGACAGGGCTCCAGGAAACACCATATATTTT.

This clonotype occurred many times. The V gene is TRBV12-3 or TRBV12-4, the J gene TRBJ2-2; D is perhaps TRBD1 (5 bases). V gave up 3 bases and J gave up 4 bases, with 6 bases separating them. The CDR3 has 13 amino acids. DNA for the CDR3: TGTGCCAGCAGTTTGACAGCCACCGGGGAGCTGTTTTTT. This sequence encodes CASSLTATGELFF.

This clonotype was counted many times. This chain uses TRBV28 with TRBJ1-5; 9 bases align to TRBD1. The V segment lost 5 bases and the J segment 3 bases; nucleotides outside the gene matches: 5. CDR1 MDHEN and CDR2 SYDVKM come from the germline V gene. The CDR3 length is 15 residues. The CDR3 region has the DNA TGTGCCAGCAGTCCTTGGGACAGGGTCAATCAGCCCCAGCATTTT. Amino acid sequence: CASSPWDRVNQPQHF.

This clonotype was picked up a small number of times. V and J are TRBV29-1 and TRBJ1-2; 8 nucleotides align to TRBD1. The CDR3 runs 12 residues. Trimming cost V 7 bases and J 3 bases; bases outside gene matches: 4. CDR1 is SQVTM, CDR2 ANQGSEA, per germline. CDR3: CSAATGDYGYTF. The CDR3, as DNA: TGCAGCGCAGCGACAGGGGACTATGGCTACACCTTC.

This chain connects TRBV29-1 to TRBJ1-4; D uncertain. CDR3 size: 13 residues. Deletions cut 7 bases from V and 1 base from J, with 10 bases between. Looked up from germline, CDR1 is SQVTM and CDR2 is ANQGSEA. CDR3 coding DNA: TGCAGCGCAAAGGACTTAACTAATGAAAAACTGTTTTTT. Residues: CSAKDLTNEKLFF.

This clonotype occurred a few times. CDR3 protein: CASSYQPGSDTQYF. DNA for the CDR3: TGTGCCAGCAGTTACCAACCGGGGTCCGATACGCAGTATTTT. The rearrangement joins TRBV6-5 to TRBJ2-3, with D possibly being TRBD2 (5 bases). The V end was cut by 2 bases, the J end by 6 bases, with 12 bases between. CDR1 and CDR2 from the germline V gene are MNHEY and SVGAGI. There are 14 residues in the CDR3.

For this clonotype: A much larger clone is a single base away; this may be a read error. The chain employs TRBV20-1 and TRBJ2-1, with 9 bases fitting TRBD1. The CDR3 is made up of 14 amino acids. Germline loops: CDR1 DFQATT, CDR2 SNEGSKA (reference sequence). Here the CDR3 DNA reads TGCAATGCTCGAGGGACAGGGCCCTACAATGAGCAGTTCTTC. Residues: CNARGTGPYNEQFF.

This clonotype was picked up a small number of times. This sequence joins TRBV18 and TRBJ2-3, with 9 nucleotides matching TRBD2. CDR1 and CDR2 from the germline V gene are KGHSH and LQKENI. There are 17 residues in the CDR3. J lost 2 bases, V lost 10 bases, and 16 bases had no gene match. CDR3 sequence: CATKTGTSLNPTDTQYF. In DNA, the CDR3 is TGTGCCACCAAAACCGGGACTAGCCTTAATCCCACAGATACGCAGTATTTT.

V and J are TRBV9 and TRBJ2-5; D is possibly TRBD1 (5 bases). This CDR3 region has 13 residues. V lost 3 bases and J lost 4, with 10 bases in between. Germline lookup yields CDR1 SGDLS and CDR2 YYNGEE. The CDR3 here is CASSDQGRETQYF. In DNA, the CDR3 is TGTGCCAGCAGCGACCAGGGCCGAGAGACCCAGTACTTC.

The chain employs TRBV6-1 and TRBJ2-1, with a tentative D call TRBD2 (6 bases). The ends were cut back, 3 bases at V and 7 bases at J, with 16 bases in the middle. Germline V lookup: CDR1 MNHNS, CDR2 SASEGT. This CDR3 comprises 15 residues. CDR3 residues: CASSDGAGSLNEQFF. CDR3 DNA sequence: TGTGCCAGCAGTGACGGCGCGGGGAGTTTAAATGAGCAGTTCTTC.

The chain recombines TRBV18 with TRBJ2-7; 7 bases map to TRBD1. Losses at the gene ends were 8 bases for V and 3 bases for J; bases not matched to a gene: 4. This CDR3 has 12 amino acids. Germline CDR1 and CDR2: KGHSH and LQKENI. Written as DNA, the CDR3 is TGTGCCAGCACCGGGACAGTCTACGAGCAGTACTTC. It codes for CASTGTVYEQYF.

The rearrangement joins TRBV27 to TRBJ1-1; perhaps TRBD1 as D (5 bases). Trimming stripped 2 bases from V and 4 bases from J, with 11 bases between. Germline lookup yields CDR1 MNHEY and CDR2 SMNVEV (reference sequence). There are 14 residues in the CDR3. CDR3 region: CASSLGLGGTEAFF. In nucleotides, the CDR3 is TGTGCCAGCAGTTTAGGGTTGGGGGGCACTGAAGCTTTCTTT.

This clonotype turned up a few times. The genes are TRBV7-6 and TRBJ2-2; the D call may be TRBD1 or TRBD2 (5 bases each). Germline CDR1 reads SGHVS; CDR2 reads FNYEAQ. V lost 5 bases and J lost 2, with 12 bases in between. This CDR3 is 15 amino acids long. CDR3 residues: CASSPGRANTGELFF. The CDR3 DNA sequence: TGTGCCAGCAGCCCGGGACGGGCCAACACCGGGGAGCTGTTTTTT.

This clonotype appeared many times. The chain is built from TRBV29-1 and TRBJ2-1; TRBD2 agrees at 8 bases. V trimming: 3 bases; J trimming: 12 bases; junction bases outside the gene matches: 10. This CDR3 spans 13 amino acids. Germline V gives CDR1 SQVTM, CDR2 ANQGSEA. In DNA form, the CDR3 reads TGCAGCGTTGAGAAGCGGGAGAGTATCGGGCAGTTCTTC. Translation gives CSVEKRESIGQFF.

Worth noting for this clonotype: This may come from a read error, since a much larger clone is one base off. The rearrangement links TRBV5-1 to TRBJ1-1, with D perhaps matching TRBD1 (5 bases). The germline V gene encodes CDR1 SGHRS and CDR2 YFSETQ. Trimming took 3 bases from V and 4 from J, leaving 19 bases between them. The CDR3 contains 16 residues. DNA for the CDR3: TGCGCCAGCAGCTCGGGACGGGGGGTCCTCGGCACTGAAGCTTTCTTT. This encodes CASSSGRGVLGTEAFF. Based on the CDR3 plus reference TRBV5-1 and TRBJ1-1, the full variable domain is KAGVTQTPRYLIKTRGQQVTLSCSPISGHRSVSWYQQTPGQGLQFLFEYFSETQRNKGNFPGRFSGRQFSNSRSEMNVSTLELGDSALYLCASSSGRGVLGTEAFFGQGTRLTVV.

J is TRBJ2-7 and V is TRBV27, with 10 nucleotides matching TRBD1. With V trimmed by 5 bases and J by 2 bases, 9 bases remained unmatched. The CDR3 covers 16 residues. The germline CDR1 and CDR2 sequences are MNHEY and SMNVEV (reference sequence). CDR3 coding DNA: TGTGCCAGCAGTGGGACGGCCGGGACAGGGGCCTACGAGCAGTACTTC. It codes for CASSGTAGTGAYEQYF.

This clonotype was seen at least ten times. The chain links TRBV5-4 to TRBJ2-1; 9 positions agree with TRBD2. CDR1 and CDR2 (germline): SGHNT, YYREEE (reference sequence). The CDR3 extends over 15 amino acids. The V gene end was trimmed by 2 bases and the J gene end by 3 bases; junction bases not matched to a gene: 3. Here the CDR3 DNA reads TGTGCCAGCAGCTTAGCGGGAGGCAACTACAATGAGCAGTTCTTC. Translated: CASSLAGGNYNEQFF.